The clone carrying this T cell receptor (beta chain) was recorded at least ten times. Its antigen is not known. The data are from a study of T-cell reconstitution after alpha-beta-depleted transplantation in children. CDR3 length: 16 amino acids. Germline V gene data show CDR1 as SGHTA and CDR2 as FQGNSA. The V gene lost 1 base and the J gene lost 0 bases, with 10 bases spanning the gap. Unique molecular identifiers were built into the TCRbeta library. One entry per CDR3 protein, called by TCRdb with MiXCR from the PCR reads. The data contain hundreds of thousands of distinct CDR3 sequences, about 10% of them singletons. Study-wide findings and caveats: Newly made T cells mostly supplied T-cell counts and diversity one year after transplant.

The rearrangement links TRBV7-2 to TRBJ1-3; D is ambiguous. The sequencing here drew on PBMCs, taken before TCRalphabeta/CD19-depleted stem cell transplant. The receptor comes from a child aged 2-9 years with inherited bone marrow failure, due to receive a stem cell transplant. CDR3 DNA sequence: TGTGCCAGCAGCTTAGAGCCACAGAGCTCTGGAAACACCATATATTTT. Amino acid sequence: CASSLEPQSSGNTIYF.